This T cell receptor beta chain was sequenced in a study of blood T cell repertoires in COVID-19. Study-wide background: Some COVID-19 samples were acute and others convalescent; all came from the United States, Italy and Spain. In each case, the material was cDNA or gDNA derived from T cells, B-cell-depleted T cells, or PBMCs.

The length of the CDR3 is 12 residues. Germline values: CDR1 SGHAT, CDR2 FQNNGV. Trimming pared 1 base from V and 8 bases from J, leaving 8 bases between. This clone came up once. As originally analysed: By means of reference gene primer amplification, nucleated cell counts were estimated. Clones were sequenced by immunoSEQ multiplex PCR, and TCRdb holds only the in-frame ones, with some missing. That table gives V, J and clone size, and the DNA gave D and trimming. The sample shows approximately 110,000 clones, roughly four fifths of them seen only once. This sequence originates from an older woman with acute or convalescent COVID-19. Sequenced: peripheral blood. This chain connects TRBV11-2 to TRBJ1-1; no clear D. The CDR3 DNA reads TGTGCCAGCAGCTTAGTCGCGGTGGAAGCTTTCTTT. Translation gives CASSLVAVEAFF.